A single sample gave rise to the 23 T cell receptor beta chains below, sequenced in a study of OX40 agonist ivuxolimab in advanced cancers. Method: immunoSEQ multiplex PCR; TCRdb's copy keeps in-frame clones and lacks some. Seen here are approximately 98,000 clones, roughly 90% observed once, and the top ten hold over 0.6%. The sample in question was CD4+ or CD8+ T cells sorted from blood, obtained in a trial of the OX40 agonist ivuxolimab. All receptors derive from an adult with an advanced solid tumor such as melanoma, head and neck, liver or kidney cancer.

To note about this clone: Other DNA sequences in the sample encode the same CDR3. This sequence joins TRBV20-1 and TRBJ1-5; D gene unclear. This CDR3 spans 11 amino acids. The germline V gene encodes CDR1 DFQATT and CDR2 SNEGSKA (reference sequence). Trimming cost V 1 base and J 7 bases, with 5 bases left between them. The chain's CDR3 is CSARVGQPQHF. The CDR3 nucleotides are TGCAGTGCTAGAGTGGGACAGCCCCAGCATTTT.

V usage is TRBV5-1 and J usage is TRBJ1-4; 7 positions match TRBD1. This CDR3 is built from 18 residues. V was pared by 2 bases and J by 0 bases, with 10 bases of the junction left unmatched. CDR1 is SGHRS and CDR2 is YFSETQ in the germline V gene. DNA for the CDR3: TGCGCCAGCAGCTTTGGGACAGCCAGTGACGCAACTAATGAAAAACTGTTTTTT. This gives the protein CASSFGTASDATNEKLFF.

The genes are TRBV30 and TRBJ1-2; D is unresolved. V lost 3 bases and J lost 2, with 7 bases in between. Germline V lookup: CDR1 GTSNPN, CDR2 SVGIG (reference sequence). CDR3 length equals 12 residues. Here the CDR3 reads CAWRQENYGYTF. CDR3 sequence (DNA): TGTGCCTGGAGGCAGGAGAACTATGGCTACACCTTC. Using reference TRBV30 and TRBJ1-2 for the parts outside the CDR3, the full variable domain is SQTIHQWPATLVQPVGSPLSLECTVEGTSNPNLYWYRQAAGRGLQLLFYSVGIGQISSEVPQNLSASRPQDRQFILSSKKLLLSDSGFYLCAWRQENYGYTFGSGTRLTVV.

V gene TRBV10-2 combines with J gene TRBJ1-2; D perhaps matches TRBD1 (5 bases). V was cut by 5 bases and J by 2 bases, with 12 bases left in between. Germline values: CDR1 WSHSY, CDR2 SAAADI. This CDR3 contains 14 residues. CDR3 amino acids: CASSPGPRNYGYTF. For the CDR3, the DNA is TGCGCCAGCAGTCCGGGACCGCGAAACTATGGCTACACCTTC.

This clone was detected only once. The genes are TRBV6-6 and TRBJ2-3; 7 positions agree with TRBD2. Germline lookup yields CDR1 MNHNY and CDR2 SVGAGI (reference sequence). The CDR3 has 15 residues. For the CDR3, the DNA is TGTGCAGCCTTGTTAGGCGGGAGTCCTTCAGATACGCAGTATTTT. Its translation is CAALLGGSPSDTQYF.

The V and J genes are TRBV14 and TRBJ2-5, with D unclear. CDR3 length equals 14 residues. CDR1 is SGHDN, CDR2 FVKESK, per germline. V was shortened by 4 bases and J by 4 bases, with 13 bases between the two germline ends. CDR3 sequence (DNA): TGTGCCAGCAGCCCCCCGGAAGCCCGAGAGACCCAGTACTTC. This codes for CASSPPEARETQYF.

The CDR3 loop is CASSSGPEVGNTIYF. CDR3 bases: TGCGCCAGCAGCTCGGGTCCGGAAGTTGGAAACACCATATATTTT. The chain recombines TRBV5-1 with TRBJ1-3; D unresolved. Trimming took 3 bases from V and 3 from J, leaving 13 bases between them. Germline lookup yields CDR1 SGHRS and CDR2 YFSETQ. The CDR3 covers 15 residues.

A single count supports this clone. The genes are TRBV6-5 and TRBJ2-7, with TRBD1 matching 7 bases. Per the germline V gene, CDR1 is MNHEY and CDR2 is SVGAGI. J was trimmed by 3 bases and V by 6 bases; bases with no gene match: 2. The CDR3 runs to 12 residues. The CDR3 DNA is TGTGCCAGCAGGGGACAGATCTACGAGCAGTACTTC. It specifies CASRGQIYEQYF.

The V and J genes are TRBV28 and TRBJ1-4; TRBD1 is a possible D gene (5 bases). Trimming removed 7 bases from V and 0 bases from J, with 6 bases in between. The CDR3 is 13 amino acids. Germline V gene lookup returns CDR1 MDHEN and CDR2 SYDVKM. The CDR3 bases are TGTGCCAGCATAGGGGCAACTAATGAAAAACTGTTTTTT. Its translation is CASIGATNEKLFF.

The chain joins TRBV6-5 to TRBJ2-7; 8 nucleotides align to TRBD1. J gave up 7 bases and V 6 bases, and 14 bases lay outside the gene matches. The CDR3 is made up of 15 amino acids. The germline V gene encodes CDR1 MNHEY and CDR2 SVGAGI. CDR3: CASRHGGQEPWEQYF. The CDR3 bases are TGTGCCAGCAGGCATGGGGGACAGGAGCCGTGGGAGCAGTACTTC.

V usage is TRBV6-5 and J usage is TRBJ1-5; no clear D. Trimming left V 5 bases short and J 3 bases short, with 11 bases between. CDR3 size: 14 residues. From germline, CDR1 is MNHEY and CDR2 SVGAGI. The CDR3 protein is CASSPTDSNQPQHF. Written as DNA, the CDR3 is TGTGCCAGCAGTCCCACAGATTCCAATCAGCCCCAGCATTTT.

On this clone: Other DNA variants within this sample encode the same CDR3. The rearrangement links TRBV30 to TRBJ2-5; D is ambiguous. The V gene lost 0 bases and the J gene lost 2 bases, with 7 bases spanning the gap. Germline V gene data show CDR1 as GTSNPN and CDR2 as SVGIG (reference sequence). The CDR3 is made up of 13 amino acids. The CDR3 DNA reads as TGTGCCTGGAGTGTGGGCAGGCAAGAGACCCAGTACTTC. Translating gives CAWSVGRQETQYF.

The gene calls are TRBV27 and TRBJ2-7; 8 positions agree with TRBD1. V gave up 5 bases and J gave up 5 bases; unmatched junction bases: 5. Germline V gene data show CDR1 as MNHEY and CDR2 as SMNVEV (reference sequence). CDR3 size: 13 residues. CDR3 amino acids: CASSPGQVHEQYF. The CDR3 DNA is TGTGCCAGCAGTCCGGGACAGGTCCACGAGCAGTACTTC.

The chain carries TRBV30 and TRBJ2-5, with 8 bases matching TRBD1. The length of the CDR3 is 14 residues. Germline values: CDR1 GTSNPN, CDR2 SVGIG (reference sequence). The V and J ends lost 2 bases and 4 bases, in that order; junction bases with no gene match: 6. The CDR3 loop is CAWSSTGVRETQYF. CDR3 nucleotide sequence: TGTGCCTGGAGTTCGACAGGGGTCCGAGAGACCCAGTACTTC.

The chain has TRBV2 and TRBJ2-1; D remains ambiguous. Germline values: CDR1 SNHLY, CDR2 FYNNEI. The CDR3 loop spans 11 amino acids. The germline V and J ends were trimmed by 6 bases and 3 bases, with 3 bases remaining between them. The CDR3, as DNA: TGTGCCAGCAGGGACTACAATGAGCAGTTCTTC. It translates to CASRDYNEQFF.

This sequence joins TRBV5-1 and TRBJ1-3; D is uncertain. Between the trimmed V and J ends, which lost 6 bases and 1 base, there was a span of 5 bases. In germline, CDR1 is SGHRS, CDR2 YFSETQ. The CDR3 is 12 amino acids. The CDR3 loop reads CASMGSGNTIYF. The CDR3 region has the DNA TGCGCCAGCATGGGGTCTGGAAACACCATATATTTT.

This chain links TRBV10-3 with TRBJ1-1; the D gene is possibly TRBD1 (6 bases). The V end lost 3 bases, the J end lost 4 bases, and 6 bases lay between the germline ends. Germline lookup yields CDR1 ENHRY and CDR2 SYGVKD. The CDR3 runs to 12 residues. CDR3 DNA sequence: TGTGCCATCAGTGACAGGGGCACTGAAGCTTTCTTT. The encoded protein is CAISDRGTEAFF.

The rearrangement joins TRBV5-1 to TRBJ1-1; D remains ambiguous. This CDR3 region has 13 residues. Germline values: CDR1 SGHRS, CDR2 YFSETQ. The germline V and J ends were trimmed by 2 bases and 1 base, with 6 bases remaining between them. The CDR3 DNA reads as TGCGCCAGCAGCTTTACAGCGAACACTGAAGCTTTCTTT. This translates into CASSFTANTEAFF.

The table lists this clone with a count of one. The chain uses TRBV29-1 and TRBJ1-3; D gene uncertain. The CDR3 covers 13 residues. The germline V and J ends were trimmed by 3 bases and 0 bases, with 6 bases remaining between them. The germline gives CDR1 SQVTM, CDR2 ANQGSEA. CDR3 region: CSVEQNSGNTIYF. The CDR3 bases are TGCAGCGTTGAGCAGAACTCTGGAAACACCATATATTTT.

The chain combines TRBV5-8 with TRBJ1-1; tentatively, D is TRBD1 (6 bases). This CDR3 is built from 15 residues. V lost 4 bases and J 3 bases, leaving 16 bases between the germline ends. Per the germline V gene, CDR1 is SGHTS and CDR2 is YDEGEE. The CDR3 here is CASSRDTRRYTEAFF. In DNA form, the CDR3 reads TGTGCCAGCAGCCGGGACACCAGGCGGTACACTGAAGCTTTCTTT. Together with reference TRBV5-8 and TRBJ1-1, the CDR3 gives the full variable domain: EAGVTQSPTHLIKTRGQQATLRCSPISGHTSVYWYQQALGLGLQFLLWYDEGEERNRGNFPPRFSGRQFPNYSSELNVNALELEDSALYLCASSRDTRRYTEAFFGQGTRLTVV.

The CDR3 sequence is CASSPQGGSGNEQFF. The CDR3 coding sequence is TGTGCCAGCTCACCGCAGGGCGGTTCGGGCAATGAGCAGTTCTTC. The chain joins TRBV18 to TRBJ2-1, with D perhaps TRBD1 (5 bases). CDR1 and CDR2 from the germline V gene are KGHSH and LQKENI. The V and J ends lost 3 bases and 6 bases respectively, with 15 bases between them. The CDR3 totals 15 residues.

V gene TRBV6-1 combines with J gene TRBJ2-3, with TRBD2 matching over 12 bases. Looked up from germline, CDR1 is MNHNS and CDR2 is SASEGT. The CDR3 has 17 residues. After removal of 4 bases from V and 0 bases from J, the junction contained 5 bases not matched to a gene. CDR3 nucleotide sequence: TGTGCCAGCAGTGGGACTAGCGGGGCTTCCAGCACAGATACGCAGTATTTT. This gives the protein CASSGTSGASSTDTQYF.

CDR3 sequence reads: CASRGRLENNEQFF. The CDR3 coding sequence is TGTGCCAGTAGGGGCCGGCTAGAGAACAATGAGCAGTTCTTC. The genes are TRBV19 and TRBJ2-1, with unresolved D. Per germline, CDR1 LNHDA and CDR2 SQIVND (reference sequence). The CDR3 is made up of 14 amino acids. Trimming left V 6 bases short and J 5 bases short, with 14 bases between.